What follows describes a single T cell receptor (beta chain). Its antigen is as yet unknown. Each CDR3 protein gets one entry in TCRdb, which reprocessed the 5' RACE reads and gives no DNA. The sample table sets out more than 85,000 distinct CDR3 sequences. This specimen belongs to a study of monozygotic twins with inflammatory bowel disease. Study-level points and caveats: The analysis failed to separate different T cell subtypes.

Germline-derived CDR1 and CDR2 are SGHDT and YYEEEE. The CDR3 has 12 amino acids. This chain joins TRBV5-6 and TRBJ2-5; TCRdb picks TRBD1, but there is no DNA to check that call. Sequencing was carried out using blood. This TCR came from a human donor with ulcerative colitis or Crohn's disease, or a healthy co-twin of an affected twin (not recorded which). CDR3 amino acids: CASSRQDLTQYF.